These T cell receptor beta chains were read from a single sample in a study of T cells after yellow fever vaccination. TCRdb re-derived calls from the 5' RACE reads in MiXCR, one entry per CDR3 protein. The profile shows 300,000 or so distinct CDR3 sequences, roughly 4% of them singletons. The input for sequencing was PBMCs, taken 5 days after the yellow fever booster vaccination. These receptors came from a man aged 18 to 29 who received the YFV17D yellow fever vaccine. Each CDR3 is given without its conserved first and last residue. Fields, in order: clone size, V gene, J gene, CDR3 protein. Clone size is stated in some rows and not others, as once, few, many or a class when expanded.

>few|TRBV4-3|TRBJ2-5
ASSQNEAPETQY
>many|TRBV12-3/TRBV12-4|TRBJ1-4
ASSFVGMAEKLF
>NA|TRBV3-1|TRBJ2-7
ASSQDRAMLGEQY
>few|TRBV5-4|TRBJ1-2
ASSLYGGEAGYT
>few|TRBV12-3/TRBV12-4|TRBJ1-6
ASSWAAGADSPLH
>few|TRBV5-8|TRBJ2-2
ASSSDRGRDTGELF
>few|TRBV30|TRBJ2-1
AWGSSGDRF
>many|TRBV12-3/TRBV12-4|TRBJ1-1
ASSSQVNTEAF
>many|TRBV7-6|TRBJ2-2
ASSLRSGENTGELF
>few|TRBV7-3|TRBJ2-3
ASSPKGGGGTDTQY
>NA|TRBV18|TRBJ1-3
ASSPLLGHSGNTIY
>many|TRBV11-3|TRBJ2-2
ASSLDQAGTGNTGELF
>few|TRBV12-3/TRBV12-4|TRBJ1-1
ASRGGYLNTEAF